This TCR beta chain appears in the sequencing data of a study of human T cells and chemical hapten exposure. About the research overall: In the sensitization step, 2% DPC was placed on about 2 cm by about 2 cm of upper inner arm skin.

Time point defined: patch test 2, 6 weeks after DPC sensitization. Stated treatment: therapeutic diphenylcyclopropenone sensitization with weekly scalp DPC. What the library attached to individual cDNA molecules were unique molecular identifiers. TCRdb itself ran the RACE reads through MiXCR, one entry per CDR3 protein. The profile shows fewer than 80,000 distinct CDR3 sequences, over 9% of them singletons. The germline CDR1 and CDR2 sequences are ENHRY and SYGVKD. V shed 0 bases and J 7 bases; nucleotides not matched to a gene: 10. CDR3 length equals 18 residues. In this sample, this clonotype turned up a few times.

The chain combines TRBV10-3 with TRBJ2-1; 12 bases are shared with TRBD2. Source: whole blood, taken in connection with sensitization to the hapten diphenylcyclopropenone (DPC). The sequence came from a woman aged 45-59 years with alopecia areata. Some clones in this sample may be carry-over from other donors' samples. Here the CDR3 DNA reads TGTGCCATCAGTGAGTCTCCTAGCGGGAGGGCGAAAGGAAATGAGCAGTTCTTC. This codes for CAISESPSGRAKGNEQFF.